Each of the 21 T cell receptor beta chains below was sequenced from the same sample in a study of blood T cell repertoires in COVID-19. TCRdb's table, derived via immunoSEQ multiplex PCR, lists solely in-frame clones and lacks some. The data contain 200,000 to 250,000 clones, around 87% of them singletons. The sample was peripheral blood. These receptor sequences come from a woman in her 70s with active or convalescent COVID-19.

This clone was counted only a few times. V usage is TRBV10-1 and J usage is TRBJ1-6; possible D gene TRBD1, 6 bases. In germline, CDR1 is WNHNN, CDR2 SYGVQD (reference sequence). The CDR3 has 13 residues. V was shortened by 4 bases and J by 10 bases, with 11 bases between the two germline ends. For the CDR3, the DNA is TGCGCCAGCAGTGGGACAGTCACCTCACCCCTCCACTTT. This gives the protein CASSGTVTSPLHF.

A word on this clone: At one boundary the junction diverges from the germline segment, which might be a read error. The chain joins TRBV6-1 to TRBJ2-1; 10 bases map to TRBD2. Germline V gene lookup returns CDR1 MNHNS and CDR2 SASEGT. The CDR3 loop spans 16 amino acids. The CDR3 coding sequence is TGTGCCAGCAGTCAAGCGGGGGGGCTTTTGGACAATGAGCAGTTCTTC. The encoded protein is CASSQAGGLLDNEQFF.

The gene calls are TRBV12-3 or TRBV12-4 and TRBJ1-4; no clear D gene. V lost 7 bases and J 8 bases, leaving 14 bases between the germline ends. This CDR3 comprises 13 residues. CDR3 residues: CASTPFPGEKLFF. The CDR3 bases are TGTGCCAGCACTCCCTTTCCGGGGGAAAAACTGTTTTTT.

V and J are TRBV7-2 and TRBJ1-1; 8 bases align to TRBD1. J lost 4 bases, V lost 5 bases, and 9 bases had no gene match. The CDR3 spans 15 residues. Germline V gene sequence: CDR1 SGHTA, CDR2 FQGNSA. CDR3 sequence (DNA): TGTGCCAGCAGCCTTCCTCAGGGGGCTCGCACTGAAGCTTTCTTT. Translating it yields CASSLPQGARTEAFF.

In this sample, this clone turned up once. The J gene is TRBJ1-1, the V gene TRBV18; D is uncertain. The ends were cut back, 2 bases at V and 5 bases at J, with 9 bases in the middle. Germline lookup yields CDR1 KGHSH and CDR2 LQKENI. The CDR3 spans 13 residues. The CDR3: CASSPNMATEAFF. CDR3 DNA: TGTGCCAGCTCACCAAACATGGCAACTGAAGCTTTCTTT.

Only one count was recorded for this clone. The genes are TRBV18 and TRBJ1-1; 9 bases line up with TRBD1. CDR1 is KGHSH, CDR2 LQKENI, per germline. CDR3 size: 16 residues. V was pared by 4 bases and J by 3 bases, with 9 bases of the junction left unmatched. DNA for the CDR3: TGTGCCAGCTCACACGGGACAGGGAATTCCTACACTGAAGCTTTCTTT. Protein sequence: CASSHGTGNSYTEAFF. The full variable domain, completed using reference TRBV18 and TRBJ1-1, is NAGVMQNPRHLVRRRGQEARLRCSPMKGHSHVYWYRQLPEEGLKFMVYLQKENIIDESGMPKERFSAEFPKEGPSILRIQQVVRGDSAAYFCASSHGTGNSYTEAFFGQGTRLTVV.

The chain carries TRBV27 and TRBJ2-3; possible D gene TRBD2, 6 bases. With 2 bases removed from V and 2 bases from J, the gap between germline ends came to 14 bases. The CDR3 contains 16 residues. Germline-derived CDR1 and CDR2 are MNHEY and SMNVEV (reference sequence). The CDR3 sequence is CASSLLRLGNTDTQYF. CDR3 in DNA: TGTGCCAGCAGTTTACTCAGACTAGGAAACACAGATACGCAGTATTTT.

The chain uses TRBV10-1 and TRBJ2-2; no definite D call. The CDR3 is 12 residues long. Germline values: CDR1 WNHNN, CDR2 SYGVQD (reference sequence). The V and J ends lost 4 bases and 5 bases respectively, with 5 bases between them. CDR3 sequence (DNA): TGCGCCAGCAGTGTCGGGACCGGGGAGCTGTTTTTT. This translates into CASSVGTGELFF.

CDR3 protein: CASSLGKGADTGELFF. In nucleotides, the CDR3 is TGTGCCAGCAGCTTAGGGAAAGGGGCCGACACCGGGGAGCTGTTTTTT. The chain employs TRBV11-2 and TRBJ2-2; possibly TRBD1 for D (5 bases). The V end was cut by 1 base, the J end by 3 bases, with 12 bases between. The germline V gene has CDR1 SGHAT and CDR2 FQNNGV. CDR3 length: 16 amino acids.

The J gene is TRBJ2-1, the V gene TRBV7-9, with 11 bases aligning to TRBD2. Germline V gives CDR1 SEHNR, CDR2 FQNEAQ (reference sequence). This CDR3 is 15 amino acids long. The V gene end was trimmed by 4 bases and the J gene end by 3 bases; junction bases not matched to a gene: 2. As DNA, the CDR3 is TGTGCCAGCAGCTCTAGCGGGGGGTACTACAATGAGCAGTTCTTC. It is translated as CASSSSGGYYNEQFF.

The chain links TRBV5-1 to TRBJ1-1; D uncertain. The CDR3 length is 13 residues. The germline V and J ends were trimmed by 0 bases and 3 bases, with 6 bases remaining between them. Germline V gene data show CDR1 as SGHRS and CDR2 as YFSETQ. In DNA, the CDR3 is TGCGCCAGCAGCTTGGGGGCCCACACTGAAGCTTTCTTT. It is translated as CASSLGAHTEAFF.

This chain links TRBV7-2 with TRBJ1-1; D is unresolved. Trimming removed 4 bases at V and 3 bases at J, with 12 bases between. The CDR3 contains 14 residues. The germline V gene encodes CDR1 SGHTA and CDR2 FQGNSA. The CDR3 spells CASSSRHGYTEAFF. The CDR3, as DNA: TGTGCCAGCAGCTCCAGACATGGGTACACTGAAGCTTTCTTT.

The V and J genes are TRBV7-2 and TRBJ1-4, with 11 positions matching TRBD1. The J segment lost 8 bases and the V segment lost 3 bases, leaving 5 bases of the junction unmatched. Germline V gives CDR1 SGHTA, CDR2 FQGNSA. The CDR3 loop spans 15 amino acids. The chain's CDR3 is CASSLEGQGGEKLFF. CDR3 in DNA: TGTGCCAGCAGCTTGGAGGGACAGGGGGGCGAAAAACTGTTTTTT.

V is TRBV7-2 and J is TRBJ1-1; TRBD1 might be the D (6 bases). V lost 8 bases, J lost 0 bases, and 10 bases lay in between. The CDR3 covers 13 residues. The germline gives CDR1 SGHTA, CDR2 FQGNSA. CDR3 nucleotides: TGTGCCAGCGCGGGGGCGTTGAACACTGAAGCTTTCTTT. Its translation is CASAGALNTEAFF. The full variable domain, completed using reference TRBV7-2 and TRBJ1-1, is GAGVSQSPSNKVTEKGKDVELRCDPISGHTALYWYRQSLGQGLEFLIYFQGNSAPDKSGLPSDRFSAERTGGSVSTLTIQRTQQEDSAVYLCASAGALNTEAFFGQGTRLTVV.

The chain uses TRBV13 and TRBJ1-6; D is perhaps TRBD1 (5 bases). V gave up 0 bases and J gave up 10 bases, with 16 bases separating them. Germline V lookup: CDR1 PRHDT, CDR2 FYEKMQ (reference sequence). CDR3 length: 16 residues. The CDR3 nucleotides are TGTGCCAGCAGCTTAGGCGGGCAGGGAGGAAACTCACCCCTCCACTTT. Encoded protein: CASSLGGQGGNSPLHF.

As for this clone: This same CDR3 is encoded by further DNA sequences in the sample. The chain has TRBV18 and TRBJ1-2, with D perhaps TRBD1 (5 bases). V gave up 0 bases and J gave up 5 bases, with 13 bases separating them. The germline V gene has CDR1 KGHSH and CDR2 LQKENI. The CDR3 has 15 residues. CDR3 nucleotide sequence: TGTGCCAGCTCACCACCTGGCAGGGTGTTTTATGGCTACACCTTC. This gives the protein CASSPPGRVFYGYTF.

This clone was counted a single time. The chain is built from TRBV19 and TRBJ1-5, with 9 positions matching TRBD1. The CDR3 covers 20 residues. Germline CDR1 reads LNHDA; CDR2 reads SQIVND (reference sequence). The V gene end was trimmed by 0 bases and the J gene end by 3 bases; junction bases not matched to a gene: 15. The CDR3 loop reads CASSIDLYYSRTGDNQPQHF. In DNA form, the CDR3 reads TGTGCCAGTAGTATAGATCTATACTACTCTCGGACAGGGGACAATCAGCCCCAGCATTTT.

This sequence joins TRBV24-1 and TRBJ1-2; possibly TRBD1 for D (5 bases). The CDR3 runs to 13 residues. V lost 4 bases to trimming and J lost 8 bases, with 13 bases between them. Germline values: CDR1 KGHDR, CDR2 SFDVKD. CDR3 nucleotide sequence: TGTGCCACCAGTGAGCAGGGCGCGGGAGGCTACACCTTC. Amino acids: CATSEQGAGGYTF.

The chain is built from TRBV4-3 and TRBJ2-3, with D unclear. The CDR3 is 12 amino acids. V was trimmed by 0 bases and J by 9 bases, leaving 7 bases between them. Germline lookup yields CDR1 LGHNA and CDR2 YSLEER. CDR3 in DNA: TGCGCCAGCAGCCAAGATAAGAGGACGCAGTATTTT. Translation: CASSQDKRTQYF.

The table lists this clone with a count of one. The chain has TRBV6-4 and TRBJ1-1, with a weak D call TRBD1 (5 bases). The CDR3 covers 13 residues. V lost 6 bases and J lost 4, with 12 bases in between. Germline V lookup: CDR1 MRHNA, CDR2 SNTAGT. CDR3 region: CASRQATGTEAFF. Written as DNA, the CDR3 is TGTGCCAGCAGACAGGCTACGGGCACTGAAGCTTTCTTT.

The rearrangement joins TRBV12-3 or TRBV12-4 to TRBJ2-5; possibly TRBD1 for D (5 bases). Trimming stripped 6 bases from V and 3 bases from J, with 5 bases between. This CDR3 has 11 amino acids. In nucleotides, the CDR3 is TGTGCCAGCAGACAGGAAGAGACCCAGTACTTC. It is translated as CASRQEETQYF.